The clone carrying this TCR beta chain was seen only a few times. Antigen specificity is unknown. Sequencing of the DNA from cultured CD4+ T cells was carried out with the Oncomine TCR Beta short-read assay. Genomic DNA was taken out of cultured CD4+ T cells by extraction. TCRdb redid the calling of the PCR reads with MiXCR, one entry per CDR3 protein. The data show 11,000 to 15,000 distinct CDR3 sequences, with around 30% seen just once and less than 25% held by the top ten. The record originates from a study of vaccination and CD4 T cells after COVID-19. Points from the study as a whole: Detection of a median around 84% of reactive clones in convalescent patients was confined to the period after vaccination.

Treatment: approximately 10-day PBMC culture with coronavirus spike peptide pools or control peptides (ViraFEST assay). TCRs were sequenced by ViraFEST after antigen-specific T cells had been expanded with peptide pools. Positive tests by PCR, dated March to December 2020, predated US Alpha, Beta and Delta variants. The CDR3 is 18 amino acids. The germline gives CDR1 KGHDR, CDR2 SFDVKD. V dropped 4 bases and J dropped 1; count of bases not matched to a gene: 5. V gene TRBV24-1 combines with J gene TRBJ2-1; 14 nucleotides agree with TRBD2. Specimen: cultured CD4+ T cells from blood. The TCR comes from a human donor with COVID-19. CDR3 nucleotide sequence: TGTGCCACCAGTGACCGGACTAGCGGGGGGCGGTCCTACAATGAGCAGTTCTTC. It encodes CATSDRTSGGRSYNEQFF.